These T cell receptor beta chains were read from a single sample in a study of blood T cells in healthy people across ages. TCRdb independently ran MiXCR on the 5' RACE reads; one entry per CDR3 protein. Of 800,000 or so distinct CDR3 sequences in the sample, roughly 46% were seen once. Source material: blood. These receptors were collected from a man older than 75 in good health. The CDR3 runs from the conserved cysteine through the conserved F or W. A D gene is named only where the DNA matches it firmly. Where a row states a size, it is once, few, many or the class of an expanded clone; other rows omit it.

d_gene	j_gene	v_gene	abundance	CDR3aa	CDR3nt
TRBD1	TRBJ2-3	TRBV25-1	few	CASRPGQHTDTQYF	TGTGCCAGCAGGCCGGGACAGCACACAGATACGCAGTATTTT
NA	TRBJ2-1	TRBV24-1	NA	CATSDVGVTYNEQFF	TGTGCCACCAGTGATGTCGGGGTGACCTACAATGAGCAGTTCTTC
NA	TRBJ2-7	TRBV20-1	once	CSAKEGNYEQYF	TGCAGTGCCAAGGAGGGCAACTACGAGCAGTACTTC
TRBD2	TRBJ2-5	TRBV7-2	NA	CASSSYSALAGGEQYF	TGTGCCAGCAGCTCCTACTCCGCGCTAGCGGGGGGGGAGCAGTACTTC
NA	TRBJ2-7	TRBV7-8	NA	CASSLFRDSLVEQYF	TGTGCCAGCAGCTTGTTCCGGGACTCGTTGGTCGAGCAGTACTTC
NA	TRBJ2-1	TRBV10-3	few	CATRTRGGGSYNEQFF	TGTGCCACCCGGACTAGGGGGGGAGGGTCCTACAATGAGCAGTTCTTC
NA	TRBJ2-7	TRBV18	NA	CASSPTSGQLGEQYF	TGTGCCAGCTCACCAACATCTGGACAGCTTGGGGAGCAGTACTTC
NA	TRBJ2-1	TRBV29-1	few	CSVGLAPYNEQFF	TGCAGCGTTGGGCTAGCTCCCTACAATGAGCAGTTCTTC
TRBD2	TRBJ2-5	TRBV3-1	NA	CASSQDASGYQETQYF	TGTGCCAGCAGCCAAGACGCTAGCGGGTACCAAGAGACCCAGTACTTC
NA	TRBJ2-5	TRBV5-5	few	CASSYGRGFQETQYF	TGTGCCAGCAGCTACGGTCGAGGGTTTCAAGAGACCCAGTACTTC
TRBD1	TRBJ1-5	TRBV6-2/TRBV6-3	NA	CASRPPRTGSNQPQHF	TGTGCCAGCAGACCTCCCCGGACAGGGAGCAATCAGCCCCAGCATTTT
NA	TRBJ2-1	TRBV6-2/TRBV6-3	NA	CASSSFLAAQETQFF	TGTGCCAGCAGTTCCTTCTTAGCGGCCCAAGAGACCCAGTTCTTC
TRBD2	TRBJ2-1	TRBV4-2	NA	CASSQAARLAGGEQFF	TGTGCCAGCAGCCAAGCGGCGAGACTGGCGGGAGGTGAGCAGTTCTTC
NA	TRBJ2-7	TRBV27	few	CASSLLELGEQYF	TGTGCCAGCAGTTTGCTAGAGTTGGGTGAGCAGTACTTC
TRBD2	TRBJ2-3	TRBV12-3/TRBV12-4	NA	CASSLARGLAGSRSTDTQYF	TGTGCCAGCAGTTTAGCGCGGGGACTAGCGGGAAGCCGGAGCACAGATACGCAGTATTTT
NA	TRBJ2-5	TRBV5-6	NA	CASSLFVVTGQETQYF	TGTGCCAGCAGCTTATTTGTAGTGACAGGACAAGAGACCCAGTACTTC
TRBD2	TRBJ2-1	TRBV6-2/TRBV6-3	few	CASSSTSVNEQFF	TGTGCCAGCAGTTCGACTAGCGTCAATGAGCAGTTCTTC
NA	TRBJ1-4	TRBV11-2	NA	CASSPTGWNEKLFF	TGTGCCAGCAGCCCTACAGGGTGGAATGAAAAACTGTTTTTT
TRBD2	TRBJ2-1	TRBV12-3/TRBV12-4	few	CASSLVLAGGPRGEQFF	TGTGCCAGCAGTTTGGTCCTAGCGGGAGGGCCTAGAGGTGAGCAGTTCTTC
TRBD2	TRBJ2-1	TRBV10-3	few	CAISGRPGTSGGREQFF	TGTGCCATCAGTGGCCGTCCTGGGACTAGCGGGGGAAGGGAGCAGTTCTTC
TRBD1	TRBJ2-7	TRBV29-1	NA	CSVEGDRGVGEQYF	TGCAGCGTTGAAGGGGACAGGGGAGTGGGCGAGCAGTACTTC
NA	TRBJ2-1	TRBV3-1	many	CASSQGAGPSNNEQFF	TGTGCCAGCAGCCAAGGGGCGGGACCCTCGAACAATGAGCAGTTCTTC
NA	TRBJ2-7	TRBV7-9	few	CASSLLPDPEQYF	TGTGCCAGCAGCTTACTCCCCGATCCCGAGCAGTACTTC
NA	TRBJ1-5	TRBV7-2	NA	CASSLLGQPQHF	TGTGCCAGCAGCTTATTAGGTCAGCCCCAGCATTTT
TRBD1	TRBJ2-1	TRBV20-1	NA	CSARDRGSGGGQKQFF	TGCAGTGCTAGAGACAGGGGGTCGGGTGGTGGGCAAAAGCAGTTCTTC
TRBD1	TRBJ2-3	TRBV27	NA	CASRSMDRGLDTQYF	TGTGCCAGCAGATCCATGGACAGGGGCCTCGATACGCAGTATTTT
TRBD2	TRBJ2-5	TRBV5-1	NA	CASSLEATSGSGEQYF	TGCGCCAGCAGCTTGGAGGCGACTAGCGGGAGCGGTGAGCAGTACTTC
TRBD1	TRBJ2-7	TRBV5-1	many	CASSSGQGRQKAQYF	TGCGCCAGCAGCTCCGGACAGGGCCGGCAAAAGGCCCAGTACTTC
TRBD1	TRBJ2-1	TRBV29-1	NA	CSGNRGKGYNEQFF	TGCAGCGGGAACAGGGGAAAGGGATACAATGAGCAGTTCTTC
NA	TRBJ1-2	TRBV5-1	NA	CASNLTEEHYGYTF	TGCGCCAGCAACTTAACGGAGGAGCATTATGGCTACACCTTC
TRBD1	TRBJ2-7	TRBV6-5	NA	CASNSGPGQGGEQYF	TGTGCCAGCAACTCCGGCCCGGGACAGGGGGGCGAGCAGTACTTC
NA	TRBJ2-3	TRBV5-1	NA	CASSLEGLVGTDTQYF	TGCGCCAGCAGCTTGGAGGGTCTAGTCGGCACAGATACGCAGTATTTT
NA	TRBJ2-6	TRBV6-5	NA	CASSTHGSGANVLTF	TGTGCCAGCAGTACGCACGGTTCTGGGGCCAACGTCCTGACTTTC
NA	TRBJ2-2	TRBV18	NA	CASSPSGRANTGELFF	TGTGCCAGCTCACCGTCGGGCAGAGCGAACACCGGGGAGCTGTTTTTT
NA	TRBJ2-5	TRBV18	NA	CASTRASGEQETQYF	TGTGCCAGCACACGGGCTAGTGGGGAACAAGAGACCCAGTACTTC
NA	TRBJ2-5	TRBV27	few	CASSQAAGVETQYF	TGTGCCAGCAGTCAGGCTGCAGGGGTAGAGACCCAGTACTTC
NA	TRBJ2-3	TRBV29-1	many	CSVAGVDTQYF	TGCAGCGTTGCGGGAGTGGATACGCAGTATTTT
TRBD2	TRBJ2-3	TRBV5-1	many	CASSPTWSGEDTDTQYF	TGCGCCAGCAGCCCTACTTGGAGCGGGGAAGACACAGATACGCAGTATTTT
NA	TRBJ1-1	TRBV19	NA	CASSSLLKAFF	TGTGCCAGTAGTTCCCTCCTTAAAGCTTTCTTT
TRBD1	TRBJ1-2	TRBV20-1	NA	CSARSDRVDVGYTF	TGCAGTGCTAGAAGTGACAGGGTTGACGTAGGCTACACCTTC
NA	TRBJ1-6	TRBV4-2	NA	CASSTRDTGSNSPLHF	TGTGCCAGCAGTACCCGGGACACAGGGTCTAATTCACCCCTCCACTTT
NA	TRBJ2-6	TRBV12-3/TRBV12-4	many	CASPTAGSPGANVLTF	TGTGCCAGCCCGACTGCAGGGTCCCCTGGGGCCAACGTCCTGACTTTC
TRBD2	TRBJ2-1	TRBV12-3/TRBV12-4	NA	CASSRAGGAGGGGEQFF	TGTGCCAGCAGCCGTGCCGGGGGAGCGGGAGGCGGGGGTGAGCAGTTCTTC
NA	TRBJ2-1	TRBV20-1	NA	CSASGPPLGNEQFF	TGCAGTGCTAGCGGCCCCCCGTTGGGCAATGAGCAGTTCTTC
NA	TRBJ1-2	TRBV29-1	NA	CSVGRGTGLGYGYTF	TGCAGCGTTGGTAGAGGGACTGGATTGGGCTATGGCTACACCTTC
TRBD1	TRBJ2-1	TRBV29-1	few	CSVHRDRTYNEQFF	TGCAGCGTTCACCGGGACAGGACCTACAATGAGCAGTTCTTC
TRBD2	TRBJ2-7	TRBV7-3	NA	CASSLKAPLAGYEQYF	TGTGCCAGCAGTTTAAAGGCCCCGCTAGCGGGCTACGAGCAGTACTTC
NA	TRBJ1-4	TRBV29-1	NA	CSVRAAGTTNEKLFF	TGCAGCGTGCGTGCGGCCGGGACAACTAATGAAAAACTGTTTTTT
NA	TRBJ1-2	TRBV2	few	CASSIRDTLSGGYTF	TGTGCCAGCAGTATAAGGGACACGCTGTCCGGTGGCTACACCTTC
NA	TRBJ1-3	TRBV15	NA	CATSKGSSGNTIYF	TGTGCCACCAGCAAGGGAAGCTCTGGAAACACCATATATTTT
NA	TRBJ2-4	TRBV4-1	NA	CASSQGLLGAREQYF	TGCGCCAGCAGCCAAGGGCTGTTGGGGGCGAGGGAGCAGTACTTC